This T cell receptor beta chain is from a study of T cells after yellow fever vaccination. Study-wide results and caveats: The booster response re-showed most primary clones: around 95% CD4, over 80% CD8.

TCRdb recomputed calls from the 5' RACE reads with MiXCR, one row per CDR3 protein. The sample yields some 63,000 distinct CDR3 sequences, roughly 7.3% seen once. This clonotype has ten or more counts. Its antigen is not identified. Germline V CDR1 and CDR2: SGHRS, YFSETQ. The CDR3 has 12 amino acids. V dropped 0 bases and J dropped 6 bases, with 6 bases sitting between them. This TCR was recovered from a man aged 25-40 years who received the YFV17D yellow fever vaccine. The starting material was CD8+ T cells sorted from PBMCs, obtained 15 days after the yellow fever booster vaccination. The chain has TRBV5-1 and TRBJ1-2; D gene unclear. CDR3 nucleotide sequence: TGCGCCAGCAGCTTGGAGGGAAATGGCTACACCTTC. The encoded protein is CASSLEGNGYTF. Full variable domain (outside the CDR3, taken from reference TRBV5-1 and TRBJ1-2): KAGVTQTPRYLIKTRGQQVTLSCSPISGHRSVSWYQQTPGQGLQFLFEYFSETQRNKGNFPGRFSGRQFSNSRSEMNVSTLELGDSALYLCASSLEGNGYTFGSGTRLTVV.